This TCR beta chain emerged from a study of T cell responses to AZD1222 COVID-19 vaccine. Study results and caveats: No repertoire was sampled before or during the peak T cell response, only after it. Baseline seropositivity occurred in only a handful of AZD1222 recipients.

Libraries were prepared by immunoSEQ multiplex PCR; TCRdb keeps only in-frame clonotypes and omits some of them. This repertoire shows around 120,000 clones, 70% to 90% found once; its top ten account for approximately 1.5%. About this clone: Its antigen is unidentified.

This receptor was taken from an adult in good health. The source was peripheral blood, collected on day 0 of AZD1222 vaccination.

CDR3 sequence reads: CASSGSRDRGTGELFF. Here the CDR3 DNA reads TGTGCCAGCAGCGGATCCCGGGACAGAGGAACCGGGGAGCTGTTTTTT. V is TRBV7-9 and J is TRBJ2-2, with 7 bases fitting TRBD1. Losses at the gene ends were 5 bases for V and 5 bases for J; bases not matched to a gene: 11. The germline gives CDR1 SEHNR, CDR2 FQNEAQ (reference sequence). This CDR3 contains 16 residues.